The 5 T cell receptor beta chains below were found in one sample sequenced in a study of early T cells in non-severe SARS-CoV-2 infection. MiXCR, run by TCRdb on the 5' RACE reads, gives a single entry per CDR3 protein. The data show some 78,000 distinct CDR3 sequences, less than 15% seen once. The sequencing sample was made of whole blood. Source of these receptors: an adult who was a healthcare worker with PCR-confirmed SARS-CoV-2 infection or an uninfected control (not recorded which).

The chain couples TRBV20-1 to TRBJ2-7, with a weak D call TRBD1 (6 bases). Germline V gene data show CDR1 as DFQATT and CDR2 as SNEGSKA (reference sequence). This CDR3 region has 12 residues. Trimming pared 6 bases from V and 3 bases from J, leaving 12 bases between. The CDR3 spells CSAKGQYYEQYF. In nucleotides, the CDR3 is TGCAGTGCCAAAGGACAGTACTACGAGCAGTACTTC.

This clonotype was detected only a few times. The rearrangement uses TRBV10-3 and TRBJ2-1; 9 bases match TRBD2. Trimming took 0 bases from V and 7 from J; bases not matched to a gene: 13. The CDR3 is made up of 18 amino acids. Germline CDR1 ENHRY, CDR2 SYGVKD. CDR3 amino acids: CAISESSVASGGLNEQFF. CDR3 nucleotide sequence: TGTGCCATCAGTGAGTCGAGTGTTGCCAGCGGGGGGCTGAATGAGCAGTTCTTC.

This clonotype has only a few counts. The chain has TRBV20-1 and TRBJ1-3; the D is unclear. This CDR3 comprises 14 residues. CDR1 and CDR2 (germline): DFQATT, SNEGSKA (reference sequence). V was trimmed by 6 bases and J by 0 bases, leaving 12 bases between them. The CDR3: CSAPSSYSGNTIYF. In DNA, the CDR3 is TGCAGTGCCCCATCGTCATACTCTGGAAACACCATATATTTT.

This clonotype came up many times. This rearrangement joins TRBV6-5 to TRBJ1-5; D gene unclear. This CDR3 spans 16 amino acids. Germline V gene sequence: CDR1 MNHEY, CDR2 SVGAGI. V was shortened by 7 bases and J by 0 bases, with 16 bases between the two germline ends. The CDR3, as DNA: TGTGCCAGCATGTCAAGAGCACAGAATAGCAATCAGCCCCAGCATTTT. The encoded protein is CASMSRAQNSNQPQHF.

The V gene is TRBV7-2, the J gene TRBJ2-1; 10 bases line up with TRBD2. Germline CDR1 and CDR2: SGHTA and FQGNSA. V was clipped by 4 bases and J by 0 bases; unmatched bases: 0. The CDR3 is made up of 15 amino acids. DNA of the CDR3: TGTGCCAGCAGCTCTAGCGGGGGCTCCTACAATGAGCAGTTCTTC. Encoded protein: CASSSSGGSYNEQFF.